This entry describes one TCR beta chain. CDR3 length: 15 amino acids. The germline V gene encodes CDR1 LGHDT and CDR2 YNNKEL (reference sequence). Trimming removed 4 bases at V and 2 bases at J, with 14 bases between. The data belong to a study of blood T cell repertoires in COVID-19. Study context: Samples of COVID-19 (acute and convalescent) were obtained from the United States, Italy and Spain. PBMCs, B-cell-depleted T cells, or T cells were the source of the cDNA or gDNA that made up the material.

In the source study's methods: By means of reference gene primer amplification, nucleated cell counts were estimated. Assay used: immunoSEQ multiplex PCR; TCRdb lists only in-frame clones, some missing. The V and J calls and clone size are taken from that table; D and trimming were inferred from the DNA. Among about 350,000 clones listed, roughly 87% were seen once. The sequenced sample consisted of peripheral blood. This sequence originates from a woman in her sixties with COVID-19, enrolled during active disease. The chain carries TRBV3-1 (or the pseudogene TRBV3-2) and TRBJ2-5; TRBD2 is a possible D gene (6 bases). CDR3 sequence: CASSPPLRGQETQYF. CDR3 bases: TGTGCCAGCAGCCCCCCCCTTCGGGGGCAAGAGACCCAGTACTTC.